These 15 T cell receptor beta chains were sequenced from one sample in a study of blood T cell repertoires in COVID-19. The table came from immunoSEQ multiplex PCR; TCRdb's copy has only in-frame clones and leaves some out. The sample has some 140,000 clones; around 73% are singletons. The specimen sequenced was peripheral blood. The receptors here all came from a man between 60 and 75 years old who had recovered from COVID-19.

The chain carries TRBV18 and TRBJ2-5, with 8 nucleotides matching TRBD1. The trim removed 4 bases at V and 3 bases at J, leaving 7 bases unmatched. Per germline, CDR1 KGHSH and CDR2 LQKENI. This CDR3 region has 15 residues. The CDR3 DNA reads TGTGCCAGCTCACTCTCCGGGGACAGGAAAGAGACCCAGTACTTC. This codes for CASSLSGDRKETQYF.

The rearrangement links TRBV19 to TRBJ2-3, with 9 bases identical to TRBD2. The CDR3 is made up of 15 amino acids. The germline V gene has CDR1 LNHDA and CDR2 SQIVND (reference sequence). V shed 7 bases, J shed 0 bases, and the junction held 5 bases outside the gene matches. The CDR3 is CASTPLAGSTDTQYF. CDR3 DNA sequence: TGTGCCAGTACCCCGCTAGCGGGAAGCACAGATACGCAGTATTTT.

The chain employs TRBV3-1 (or the pseudogene TRBV3-2) and TRBJ2-5, with 8 bases that match TRBD1. The V gene's germline CDR1 is LGHDT and CDR2 YNNKEL (reference sequence). V lost 4 bases and J lost 2; bases outside the gene matches: 6. The CDR3 has 15 amino acids. In DNA form, the CDR3 reads TGTGCCAGCAGCCGCGGACAGGGAGCTCAAGAGACCCAGTACTTC. As protein: CASSRGQGAQETQYF.

This clone was detected only once. This chain links TRBV28 with TRBJ1-5; 8 bases line up with TRBD1. The CDR3 consists of 16 residues. With 5 bases clipped from V and 2 bases from J, the junction kept 8 bases outside the gene matches. Germline CDR1 MDHEN, CDR2 SYDVKM. CDR3 coding DNA: TGTGCCAGCAGTCCCAGACAGGGGCTGGGCAATCAGCCCCAGCATTTT. It yields the protein CASSPRQGLGNQPQHF. Using reference TRBV28 and TRBJ1-5 for the parts outside the CDR3, the full variable domain is DVKVTQSSRYLVKRTGEKVFLECVQDMDHENMFWYRQDPGLGLRLIYFSYDVKMKEKGDIPEGYSVSREKKERFSLILESASTNQTSMYLCASSPRQGLGNQPQHFGDGTRLSIL.

V gene TRBV7-2 combines with J gene TRBJ1-6; D is possibly TRBD1 (5 bases). Germline V gives CDR1 SGHTA, CDR2 FQGNSA. CDR3 length: 15 residues. The V end was cut by 3 bases, the J end by 9 bases, with 15 bases between. CDR3 DNA: TGTGCCAGCAGCTTGGGGGGAGGGGTGCGTTCACCCCTCCACTTT. Translating gives CASSLGGGVRSPLHF. Drawing the rest from reference TRBV7-2 and TRBJ1-6, the complete variable domain is GAGVSQSPSNKVTEKGKDVELRCDPISGHTALYWYRQSLGQGLEFLIYFQGNSAPDKSGLPSDRFSAERTGGSVSTLTIQRTQQEDSAVYLCASSLGGGVRSPLHFGNGTRLTVT.

This chain connects TRBV19 to TRBJ1-2; no definite D call. Trimming removed 7 bases at V and 4 bases at J, with 10 bases between. Germline V CDR1 and CDR2: LNHDA, SQIVND (reference sequence). The CDR3 runs to 12 residues. CDR3 nucleotides: TGTGCCAGTATCGGTCCGTTCTATGGCTACACCTTC. Encoded protein: CASIGPFYGYTF.

This rearrangement joins TRBV5-6 to TRBJ2-3, with TRBD2 as a possible D gene (5 bases). The length of the CDR3 is 16 residues. CDR1 SGHDT and CDR2 YYEEEE come from the germline V gene. Trimming took 4 bases from V and 2 from J, leaving 17 bases between them. DNA for the CDR3: TGTGCCAGCAGCCCCGACTTCGGGATCGTCACAGATACGCAGTATTTT. This gives the protein CASSPDFGIVTDTQYF.

This clone showed up just once. The gene calls are TRBV19 and TRBJ2-6, with D possibly being TRBD2 (5 bases). Germline CDR1 is LNHDA and CDR2 is SQIVND (reference sequence). V dropped 0 bases and J dropped 0 bases, with 18 bases sitting between them. CDR3 length equals 20 residues. The CDR3 region has the DNA TGTGCCAGTAGTATAGAAGGCGGAGGAAAAACCTACTCTGGGGCCAACGTCCTGACTTTC. As protein: CASSIEGGGKTYSGANVLTF.

A few counts support this clone. This chain uses TRBV7-9 with TRBJ1-1; no clear D. Germline V gene data show CDR1 as SEHNR and CDR2 as FQNEAQ (reference sequence). V shed 5 bases and J shed 0 bases, with 13 bases lying between them. The CDR3 length is 15 residues. CDR3 sequence reads: CASSVYRDMNTEAFF. CDR3 in DNA: TGTGCCAGCAGCGTATACAGAGACATGAACACTGAAGCTTTCTTT.

This clone was counted only a few times. This rearrangement joins TRBV6-2 or TRBV6-3 to TRBJ2-1, with D possibly TRBD1 on 6 matching bases. The V end lost 6 bases, the J end lost 0 bases, and 12 bases lay between the germline ends. The CDR3 length is 15 residues. The germline CDR1 and CDR2 sequences are MNHEY and SVGEGT. This CDR3 reads CASSWDISSYNEQFF. DNA of the CDR3: TGTGCCAGCAGCTGGGACATTAGCTCCTACAATGAGCAGTTCTTC.

This clone has just one count. This rearrangement joins TRBV7-3 to TRBJ2-1, with TRBD1 identical over 8 bases. V was clipped by 1 base and J by 3 bases; unmatched bases: 5. The CDR3 loop spans 16 amino acids. Germline assignment: CDR1 SGHTA and CDR2 FQGTGA. CDR3 sequence reads: CASSLSGTGSYNEQFF. The CDR3 DNA reads as TGTGCCAGCAGCTTAAGCGGGACAGGAAGCTACAATGAGCAGTTCTTC.

The chain employs TRBV3-1 (or the pseudogene TRBV3-2) and TRBJ2-5, with D possibly matching TRBD2 (5 bases). The length of the CDR3 is 16 residues. Germline values: CDR1 LGHDT, CDR2 YNNKEL (reference sequence). V lost 0 bases and J lost 1, with 12 bases in between. The CDR3 sequence is CASSQDHERGQETQYF. In DNA, the CDR3 is TGTGCCAGCAGCCAAGATCACGAACGGGGCCAAGAGACCCAGTACTTC.

The chain is built from TRBV7-2 and TRBJ2-4; 14 nucleotides align to TRBD2. Per the germline V gene, CDR1 is SGHTA and CDR2 is FQGNSA. This CDR3 is 18 amino acids long. V lost 1 base to trimming and J lost 2 bases; unmatched junction nucleotides: 4. This CDR3 reads CASSLVGTSGGSKNIQYF. In DNA form, the CDR3 reads TGTGCCAGCAGCTTAGTGGGGACTAGCGGGGGTTCCAAAAACATTCAGTACTTC.

This chain joins TRBV4-2 and TRBJ1-1; TRBD1 might be the D (5 bases). Germline CDR1 is LGHNA and CDR2 is YNFKEQ. The CDR3 contains 15 residues. Trimming removed 1 base at V and 0 bases at J, with 9 bases between. CDR3 protein: CASSQGPGMNTEAFF. CDR3 nucleotide sequence: TGTGCCAGCAGCCAAGGTCCAGGGATGAACACTGAAGCTTTCTTT.

This sequence joins TRBV7-8 and TRBJ2-1, with 8 positions matching TRBD1. The J segment lost 8 bases and the V segment lost 6 bases, leaving 12 bases of the junction unmatched. From germline, CDR1 is SGHVS and CDR2 FQNEAQ. This CDR3 has 15 residues. The CDR3 sequence: CASSEKFGQGHEQFF. The CDR3 DNA is TGTGCCAGCAGTGAGAAGTTCGGACAGGGCCATGAGCAGTTCTTC.